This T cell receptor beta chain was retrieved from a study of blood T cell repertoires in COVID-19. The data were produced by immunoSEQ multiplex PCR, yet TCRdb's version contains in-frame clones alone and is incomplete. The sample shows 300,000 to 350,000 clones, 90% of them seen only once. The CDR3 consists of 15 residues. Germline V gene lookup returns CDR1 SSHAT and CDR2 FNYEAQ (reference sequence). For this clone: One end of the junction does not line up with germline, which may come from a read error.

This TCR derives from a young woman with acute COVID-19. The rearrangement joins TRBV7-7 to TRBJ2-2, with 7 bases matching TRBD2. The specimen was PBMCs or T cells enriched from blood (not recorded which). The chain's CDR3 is CASSFTSENTGELFF. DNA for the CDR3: TGTGCTAGCAGCTTTACTAGCGAGAACACCGGGGAGCTGTTTTTT.